The next 28 T cell receptor beta chains were all read from a single sample in a study of glioma-infiltrating T cells after dendritic cell vaccination. Time point specified: after dendritic cell vaccination, including at tumor progression/relapse. The repertoire was sequenced with immunoSEQ multiplex PCR; TCRdb's copy has only in-frame clones and lacks some. Seen here are some 78,000 clones, roughly 85% observed once, and the top ten hold 8.5%. The source was blood, collected after dendritic cell vaccination. All receptors come from a human donor with glioblastoma.

V and J are TRBV19 and TRBJ1-1, with a possible D match to TRBD1 (6 bases). V was cut by 5 bases and J by 0 bases, with 10 bases left in between. Germline-derived CDR1 and CDR2 are LNHDA and SQIVND (reference sequence). This CDR3 is built from 14 residues. Here the CDR3 reads CASSPRGLNTEAFF. The DNA of the CDR3 is TGTGCCAGTAGTCCCAGGGGCCTGAACACTGAAGCTTTCTTT.

The rearrangement uses TRBV29-1 and TRBJ1-1; D not resolved. Germline loops: CDR1 SQVTM, CDR2 ANQGSEA. V was cut by 5 bases and J by 3 bases, with 10 bases left in between. The CDR3 covers 12 residues. CDR3 protein: CSVFGLDTEAFF. CDR3 in DNA: TGCAGCGTTTTTGGCCTGGACACTGAAGCTTTCTTT.

CDR3 protein: CASSLALLASSYEQYF. CDR3 in DNA: TGTGCCAGCAGCTTAGCCCTACTAGCGAGCTCCTACGAGCAGTACTTC. The chain uses TRBV7-6 and TRBJ2-7; 7 bases line up with TRBD2. Trimming cost V 0 bases and J 0 bases; bases outside gene matches: 5. The CDR3 length is 16 residues. Germline CDR1 reads SGHVS; CDR2 reads FNYEAQ.

The rearrangement joins TRBV7-9 to TRBJ1-1; D might be TRBD1 (6 bases). CDR1 is SEHNR, CDR2 FQNEAQ, per germline (reference sequence). This CDR3 is 14 amino acids long. Trimming removed 5 bases from V and 3 bases from J, with 13 bases in between. The CDR3 reads CASSNDPGDTEAFF. For the CDR3, the DNA is TGTGCCAGCAGCAATGACCCAGGGGACACTGAAGCTTTCTTT.

Worth noting for this clone: At one end, the junction sequence differs from germline, possibly due to a read error. The chain joins TRBV29-1 to TRBJ1-1; a possible D gene is TRBD1 (5 bases). CDR3 length equals 8 residues. In germline, CDR1 is SQVTM, CDR2 ANQGSEA. CDR3 in DNA: TGCAGCGTTGAGTGGGGGGGGTTT. Amino acid sequence: CSVEWGGF.

The rearrangement joins TRBV25-1 to TRBJ1-2, with TRBD1 matching over 9 bases. The CDR3 totals 15 residues. Trimming removed 4 bases from V and 10 bases from J; junction bases left unmatched: 13. Germline CDR1 MGHDK, CDR2 SYGVNS. CDR3 loop: CASSAKTGQGPSYTF. CDR3 nucleotides: TGTGCCAGCAGTGCCAAAACGGGACAGGGCCCGTCCTACACCTTC.

This chain uses TRBV27 with TRBJ2-7, with D perhaps matching TRBD2 (6 bases). Trimming took 8 bases from V and 1 from J, leaving 12 bases between them. Germline-derived CDR1 and CDR2 are MNHEY and SMNVEV (reference sequence). This CDR3 contains 13 residues. This chain's CDR3 is CASFSGESYEQYF. The CDR3, as DNA: TGTGCCAGCTTTAGCGGCGAATCCTACGAGCAGTACTTC.

This clone was observed a single time. J is TRBJ2-7 and V is TRBV27; 10 nucleotides agree with TRBD1. Per germline, CDR1 MNHEY and CDR2 SMNVEV (reference sequence). Unmatched junction bases numbered 4, after V lost 6 bases and J lost 2 bases. The CDR3 consists of 14 residues. CDR3 DNA: TGTGCCAGCAGCTTCGGGACAGGGGCCTACGAGCAGTACTTC. Its protein is CASSFGTGAYEQYF.

V gene TRBV27 combines with J gene TRBJ1-4, with no clear D. CDR3 size: 12 residues. Germline V gene lookup returns CDR1 MNHEY and CDR2 SMNVEV (reference sequence). Between the trimmed V and J ends, which lost 9 bases and 4 bases, there was a span of 9 bases. The CDR3 nucleotides are TGTGCCAGTGGTTTACTTAATGAAAAACTGTTTTTT. This encodes CASGLLNEKLFF.

This clone was found once. The gene calls are TRBV27 and TRBJ1-2; no clear D. V lost 4 bases and J lost 2, with 17 bases in between. Germline V gene data show CDR1 as MNHEY and CDR2 as SMNVEV (reference sequence). This CDR3 spans 16 amino acids. CDR3 sequence: CASSYGGGQANYGYTF. CDR3 DNA: TGTGCCAGCAGTTATGGTGGCGGGCAGGCAAACTATGGCTACACCTTC.

In its sample, this clone was seen a few times. The chain has TRBV2 and TRBJ2-7; D is undetermined. This CDR3 has 11 residues. Germline-derived CDR1 and CDR2 are SNHLY and FYNNEI. Trimming shortened V by 7 bases and J by 3 bases, and 7 bases separated the two germline ends. The CDR3 here is CASKQFYEQYF. The CDR3 DNA reads TGTGCCAGCAAGCAATTCTACGAGCAGTACTTC.

The chain employs TRBV9 and TRBJ2-7; 7 positions agree with TRBD2. The CDR3 sequence is 14 residues long. Germline V lookup: CDR1 SGDLS, CDR2 YYNGEE. V gave up 2 bases and J gave up 5 bases; unmatched junction bases: 7. The CDR3: CASSVGGNQNEQYF. The DNA of the CDR3 is TGTGCCAGCAGCGTGGGGGGGAATCAAAACGAGCAGTACTTC. The variable domain in full, with the rest retrieved from reference TRBV9 and TRBJ2-7, is DSGVTQTPKHLITATGQRVTLRCSPRSGDLSVYWYQQSLDQGLQFLIQYYNGEERAKGNILERFSAQQFPDLHSELNLSSLELGDSALYFCASSVGGNQNEQYFGPGTRLTVT.

This chain joins TRBV7-3 and TRBJ2-1, with 12 positions matching TRBD2. From germline, CDR1 is SGHTA and CDR2 FQGTGA. The V gene end was trimmed by 2 bases and the J gene end by 7 bases; junction bases not matched to a gene: 9. The CDR3 sequence is 17 residues long. DNA of the CDR3: TGTGCCAGCAGCTTATTCGCTAGCGGGAGGGCCGGGAATGAGCAGTTCTTC. It translates to CASSLFASGRAGNEQFF.

The chain combines TRBV27 with TRBJ1-1, with D maybe TRBD1 (5 bases). Trimming shortened V by 8 bases and J by 1 base, and 8 bases separated the two germline ends. The CDR3 is 12 amino acids. Germline loops: CDR1 MNHEY, CDR2 SMNVEV (reference sequence). This CDR3 reads CASSDRNTEAFF. The DNA for the CDR3 is TGTGCCAGCTCCGACAGGAACACTGAAGCTTTCTTT.

V gene TRBV27 combines with J gene TRBJ2-7; weak D call: TRBD2 (7 bases). The CDR3 consists of 15 residues. Deletions cut 10 bases from V and 2 bases from J, with 21 bases between. Germline CDR1 and CDR2: MNHEY and SMNVEV (reference sequence). The CDR3 spells CATHPGGGKAYEQYF. CDR3 coding DNA: TGTGCCACACATCCGGGGGGCGGAAAAGCCTACGAGCAGTACTTC.

This clone was picked up one time. The chain links TRBV4-2 to TRBJ2-5; D might be TRBD1 (6 bases). The CDR3 runs 16 residues. Germline V lookup: CDR1 LGHNA, CDR2 YNFKEQ. V dropped 4 bases and J dropped 1 base, with 16 bases sitting between them. In DNA form, the CDR3 reads TGTGCCAGCAGCCTCTACCGGGACACGGGCCAAGAGACCCAGTACTTC. Its protein product is CASSLYRDTGQETQYF.

The V call is TRBV5-1, the J call TRBJ2-5, with 9 bases identical to TRBD1. CDR3 length: 16 residues. Germline V CDR1 and CDR2: SGHRS, YFSETQ. With 1 base clipped from V and 1 base from J, the junction kept 5 bases outside the gene matches. The CDR3 nucleotides are TGCGCCAGCAGCTTGATACCGACAGGGGGCCAAGAGACCCAGTACTTC. This translates into CASSLIPTGGQETQYF.

This rearrangement joins TRBV6-6 to TRBJ2-3, with TRBD1 identical over 11 bases. Germline CDR1 MNHNY, CDR2 SVGAGI (reference sequence). The CDR3 has 15 residues. V lost 0 bases, J lost 5 bases, and 1 base stayed unmatched. CDR3 coding DNA: TGTGCCAGCAGTTACTCGGGACAGGGGGGAGATACGCAGTATTTT. Translating gives CASSYSGQGGDTQYF.

The DNA of the CDR3 is TGTGCCAGCAGCGTGTACGGGAACGGGGTGGATAAAGCTTTCTTT. Its translation: CASSVYGNGVDKAFF. The chain links TRBV9 to TRBJ1-1; D is unresolved. The CDR3 has 15 amino acids. V shed 2 bases and J shed 9 bases, with 20 bases lying between them. Per the germline V gene, CDR1 is SGDLS and CDR2 is YYNGEE.

The chain employs TRBV7-9 and TRBJ2-3, with TRBD1 matching over 9 bases. From germline, CDR1 is SEHNR and CDR2 FQNEAQ (reference sequence). The CDR3 sequence is 14 residues long. V dropped 11 bases and J dropped 3; count of bases not matched to a gene: 9. The CDR3 bases are TGTGCCGGTTGTAGGGACAGGGAGACAGATACGCAGTATTTT. Residues: CAGCRDRETDTQYF.

The chain employs TRBV6-1 and TRBJ2-7; no firm D call. The CDR3 is 12 amino acids. Trimming shortened V by 2 bases and J by 7 bases, and 9 bases separated the two germline ends. From germline, CDR1 is MNHNS and CDR2 SASEGT. CDR3 sequence (DNA): TGTGCCAGCAGTGAAACCCGGCGGGAGCAGTACTTC. Amino acid sequence: CASSETRREQYF.

This clone was counted only a few times. V usage is TRBV4-1 and J usage is TRBJ2-7, with D possibly TRBD2 on 6 matching bases. Trimming pared 2 bases from V and 5 bases from J, leaving 16 bases between. Germline loops: CDR1 MGHRA, CDR2 YSYEKL. The CDR3 sequence is 15 residues long. CDR3 nucleotide sequence: TGCGCCAGCAGCCAATTGTCCGGGGGAATCAACGAGCAGTACTTC. Translating gives CASSQLSGGINEQYF.

V gene TRBV28 combines with J gene TRBJ2-7; TRBD1 matches 12 bases. J was trimmed by 4 bases and V by 6 bases; bases with no gene match: 7. This CDR3 has 15 amino acids. The germline CDR1 and CDR2 sequences are MDHEN and SYDVKM. For the CDR3, the DNA is TGTGCCAGCAGAGGGACAGGGGGCTTGGGTTACGAGCAGTACTTC. This sequence encodes CASRGTGGLGYEQYF.

This clone has only one observation. The rearrangement joins TRBV5-1 to TRBJ2-7; TRBD1 matches at 8 bases. The germline V gene has CDR1 SGHRS and CDR2 YFSETQ. The CDR3 is 13 residues long. J lost 3 bases, V lost 4 bases, and 3 bases had no gene match. CDR3 loop: CASSPTGDYEQYF. The CDR3, as DNA: TGCGCCAGCAGCCCGACAGGGGACTACGAGCAGTACTTC.

This chain uses TRBV7-2 with TRBJ2-5, with D maybe TRBD1 (6 bases). The germline V and J ends were trimmed by 5 bases and 0 bases, with 10 bases remaining between them. CDR1 is SGHTA and CDR2 is FQGNSA in the germline V gene. This CDR3 has 14 amino acids. The CDR3: CASSPRQDQETQYF. The CDR3 DNA follows: TGTGCCAGCAGCCCCCGACAGGACCAAGAGACCCAGTACTTC.

In DNA, the CDR3 is TGTGCCAGCAGTTTCGGGAGCTCCTACAATGAGCAGTTCTTC. Translating gives CASSFGSSYNEQFF. V is TRBV2 and J is TRBJ2-1; possible D gene TRBD2, 6 bases. Per germline, CDR1 SNHLY and CDR2 FYNNEI. V lost 5 bases and J 0 bases, leaving 8 bases between the germline ends. CDR3 length: 14 residues.

V usage is TRBV5-4 and J usage is TRBJ2-7; D is unclear. The CDR3 has 15 amino acids. V lost 0 bases and J 0 bases, leaving 10 bases between the germline ends. Germline assignment: CDR1 SGHNT and CDR2 YYREEE (reference sequence). CDR3 region: CASSLGLLSSYEQYF. The CDR3, as DNA: TGTGCCAGCAGCTTGGGACTTCTAAGCTCCTACGAGCAGTACTTC. The full variable domain, its missing parts supplied by reference TRBV5-4 and TRBJ2-7, is ETGVTQSPTHLIKTRGQQVTLRCSSQSGHNTVSWYQQALGQGPQFIFQYYREEENGRGNFPPRFSGLQFPNYSSELNVNALELDDSALYLCASSLGLLSSYEQYFGPGTRLTVT.

This clone was counted between two and nine times. This chain links TRBV6-1 with TRBJ1-3; the D is unclear. Trimming took 2 bases from V and 0 from J, leaving 8 bases between them. The CDR3 has 15 residues. Germline-derived CDR1 and CDR2 are MNHNS and SASEGT. The CDR3 spells CASSELGSSGNTIYF. The CDR3 DNA is TGTGCCAGCAGTGAATTAGGGAGCTCTGGAAACACCATATATTTT.